These 11 T cell receptor beta chains share one sample of origin, sequenced in a study of cytomegalovirus exposure and HLA in healthy donors. This PCR relied on a set of 60 Vbeta primers and 13 Jbeta primers. The assay was immunoSEQ multiplex PCR, and TCRdb's table has in-frame clones only and misses some. Of some 160,000 clones in the sample, over 70% were seen once. Input material: PBMCs. Receptors were obtained from a woman aged 25 to 39 in good health and CMV-seronegative.

This chain's CDR3 is CASSIGGTDNQPQHF. The CDR3 bases are TGTGCCAGTAGTATCGGGGGAACGGATAATCAGCCCCAGCATTTT. This chain links TRBV19 with TRBJ1-5; tentative D call: TRBD1 (5 bases). Germline loops: CDR1 LNHDA, CDR2 SQIVND (reference sequence). The CDR3 is made up of 15 amino acids. The V gene lost 3 bases and the J gene lost 4 bases, with 13 bases spanning the gap.

V gene TRBV6-4 combines with J gene TRBJ2-1; 8 bases align to TRBD2. The CDR3 has 14 residues. J lost 3 bases, V lost 4 bases, and 2 bases had no gene match. Germline lookup yields CDR1 MRHNA and CDR2 SNTAGT. The CDR3 region is CASSVLAGYNEQFF. The CDR3 DNA follows: TGTGCCAGCAGTGTGCTAGCGGGCTACAATGAGCAGTTCTTC.

The rearrangement links TRBV5-1 to TRBJ1-1; 10 nucleotides line up with TRBD1. With V trimmed by 3 bases and J by 5 bases, 7 bases remained unmatched. Germline assignment: CDR1 SGHRS and CDR2 YFSETQ. There are 15 residues in the CDR3. CDR3 nucleotide sequence: TGCGCCAGCAGCTCTGGGGGACAGGGGAGGACTGAAGCTTTCTTT. Its protein is CASSSGGQGRTEAFF. Based on the CDR3 plus reference TRBV5-1 and TRBJ1-1, the full variable domain is KAGVTQTPRYLIKTRGQQVTLSCSPISGHRSVSWYQQTPGQGLQFLFEYFSETQRNKGNFPGRFSGRQFSNSRSEMNVSTLELGDSALYLCASSSGGQGRTEAFFGQGTRLTVV.

The chain carries TRBV5-1 and TRBJ1-1; possible D gene TRBD1, 5 bases. V shed 2 bases and J shed 3 bases, with 11 bases lying between them. Germline values: CDR1 SGHRS, CDR2 YFSETQ. This CDR3 contains 14 residues. The CDR3: CASSFQGQDTEAFF. The CDR3 nucleotides read TGCGCCAGCAGCTTCCAGGGTCAGGACACTGAAGCTTTCTTT.

This chain uses TRBV15 with TRBJ1-4; D is perhaps TRBD1 (5 bases). Trimming shortened V by 3 bases and J by 5 bases, and 16 bases separated the two germline ends. CDR3 length: 16 residues. From germline, CDR1 is LNHNV and CDR2 YYDKDF (reference sequence). CDR3 nucleotide sequence: TGTGCCACCAGCAGGGTCCTCGACAGCACCAATGAAAAACTGTTTTTT. It specifies CATSRVLDSTNEKLFF.

This clone was picked up a small number of times. CDR3 residues: CASSPGQSSYEQYF. The CDR3 DNA sequence: TGTGCCAGCTCACCGGGACAGTCATCCTACGAGCAGTACTTC. The gene calls are TRBV18 and TRBJ2-7; 7 bases map to TRBD1. Unmatched junction bases numbered 3, after V lost 3 bases and J lost 1 base. The CDR3 has 14 amino acids. Germline-derived CDR1 and CDR2 are KGHSH and LQKENI.

V gene TRBV13 combines with J gene TRBJ2-5, with D possibly TRBD2 on 6 matching bases. V lost 5 bases to trimming and J lost 11 bases, with 18 bases between them. The germline V gene encodes CDR1 PRHDT and CDR2 FYEKMQ (reference sequence). The CDR3 loop spans 13 amino acids. In nucleotides, the CDR3 is TGTGCCAGCAGCCGGGGGACGGCCGGGGAGCAGTACTTC. The encoded protein is CASSRGTAGEQYF. The full variable domain, rest sourced from reference TRBV13 and TRBJ2-5, is AAGVIQSPRHLIKEKRETATLKCYPIPRHDTVYWYQQGPGQDPQFLISFYEKMQSDKGSIPDRFSAQQFSDYHSELNMSSLELGDSALYFCASSRGTAGEQYFGPGTRLLVL.

The chain carries TRBV6-1 and TRBJ2-2, with 13 bases lining up with TRBD2. V gave up 4 bases and J gave up 4 bases; unmatched junction bases: 15. CDR3 length equals 20 residues. From germline, CDR1 is MNHNS and CDR2 SASEGT. CDR3 loop: CASSVTVELAGGPSTGELFF. The CDR3 bases are TGTGCCAGCAGTGTGACGGTCGAACTAGCGGGGGGGCCGAGCACCGGGGAGCTGTTTTTT.

The gene calls are TRBV6-6 and TRBJ1-5; unclear D gene. The germline V and J ends were trimmed by 0 bases and 5 bases, with 14 bases remaining between them. Looked up from germline, CDR1 is MNHNY and CDR2 is SVGAGI (reference sequence). The CDR3 contains 16 residues. The CDR3 reads CASSYSRGRKDQPQHF. DNA for the CDR3: TGTGCCAGCAGTTACTCAAGAGGGAGGAAGGATCAGCCCCAGCATTTT.

The V call is TRBV7-9, the J call TRBJ2-5; D perhaps matches TRBD1 (6 bases). The germline V gene has CDR1 SEHNR and CDR2 FQNEAQ (reference sequence). Trimming cost V 5 bases and J 6 bases, with 16 bases left between them. The CDR3 extends over 14 amino acids. DNA for the CDR3: TGTGCCAGCAGCCGGGACACGAGGGTGAAGACCCAGTACTTC. This sequence encodes CASSRDTRVKTQYF.

The DNA for the CDR3 is TGTGCCAGTAGTACAGTAAACACCATATATTTT. This translates into CASSTVNTIYF. The V call is TRBV19, the J call TRBJ1-3; D call uncertain. Germline-derived CDR1 and CDR2 are LNHDA and SQIVND (reference sequence). V was shortened by 4 bases and J by 6 bases, with 4 bases between the two germline ends. The CDR3 covers 11 residues.